The rows below give T cell receptor beta chains drawn from one sample of a study of cytomegalovirus exposure and HLA in healthy donors. TCRdb's table, derived via immunoSEQ multiplex PCR, lists solely in-frame clones and lacks some. The table has around 130,000 clones, roughly three quarters seen once. Sequenced input: PBMCs. The receptors derive from a woman aged 40 to 50 in good health and CMV-seronegative. CDR3s leave out the opening cysteine and the closing phenylalanine or tryptophan. Fields, in order: V gene, J gene, CDR3 protein.

TRBV2	TRBJ1-1	ASSEQNTEAF
TRBV5-6	TRBJ1-2	ASSIGQSAYGYT
TRBV6-5	TRBJ1-5	ASSYGATNQPQH
TRBV2	TRBJ1-1	ASSGRGGKNTEAF
TRBV5-6	TRBJ2-7	ASSPGWGGSYEQY
TRBV19	TRBJ2-1	ASSRIAGANGEQF
TRBV5-1	TRBJ2-1	ASSLGLAGYNEQF
TRBV9	TRBJ2-1	ASSAAPLAGVGNEQF
TRBV28	TRBJ1-1	ASSFRGRENTEAF
TRBV28	TRBJ1-5	ASSSRPPGLGQPQH
TRBV7-9	TRBJ2-3	ASRDSGLAGVTDTQY
TRBV9	TRBJ2-1	ASSGAGAVNEQF
TRBV5-1	TRBJ1-1	ASSLNRETEAF
TRBV5-8	TRBJ1-1	ASSFRWAAEAF
TRBV5-1	TRBJ1-1	ASAIGGTEAF
TRBV5-5	TRBJ1-1	ASCSQGDTEAF